This TCR beta chain was obtained from a study of blood T cell repertoires in COVID-19. Overall study context: COVID-19 samples from acute and convalescent phases originated in the United States, Italy and Spain. From T cells, B-cell-depleted T cells, or PBMCs came the material, which was cDNA or gDNA.

This CDR3 comprises 16 residues. Germline assignment: CDR1 SGHAT and CDR2 FQNNGV. Between the trimmed V and J ends, which lost 3 bases and 5 bases, there was a span of 19 bases. TCRdb's table, derived via immunoSEQ multiplex PCR, lists solely in-frame clones and lacks some. Altogether approximately 190,000 clones are present, roughly 84% being singletons, with the ten largest covering less than 3.5%. The chain couples TRBV11-2 to TRBJ2-5; D is possibly TRBD2 (7 bases). Specimen: PBMCs or T cells enriched from blood (not recorded which). The origin of this receptor is a woman aged 30 to 39 who had been exposed to COVID-19. CDR3 DNA: TGTGCCAGCAGCTTGCTTACGGGGCGGGGGCTGGAGACCCAGTACTTC. Encoded protein: CASSLLTGRGLETQYF.